This T cell receptor (beta chain) was observed in a study of sequential checkpoint blockade in melanoma. Treatment defined: randomized to nivolumab then ipilimumab (arm A) or the reverse (arm B). Live CD3+CD8+ CD19− CD56− cells were sorted from PBMCs. Germline V gene lookup returns CDR1 MNHNY and CDR2 SVGAGI (reference sequence). V was clipped by 2 bases and J by 7 bases, with 5 bases between them. CDR3 size: 11 residues. TCRdb's table, derived via immunoSEQ multiplex PCR, lists solely in-frame clones and lacks some. The sample lists about 13,000 clones; approximately 78% were seen once. The sample here was CD8+ T cells sorted from blood (inferred from file names), taken from a patient given nivolumab and ipilimumab in sequence. This clonotype was sampled from a human donor with melanoma. The chain recombines TRBV6-6 with TRBJ1-2; D is unclear. DNA for the CDR3: TGTGCCAGCAGTTACCAGGCTGGCTACACCTTC. Translated, it gives CASSYQAGYTF.